This T cell receptor beta chain originates from a study of blood T cell repertoires in COVID-19. Study overall: In each case, the material was cDNA or gDNA derived from T cells, B-cell-depleted T cells, or PBMCs.

Using immunoSEQ multiplex PCR, the repertoire was profiled, and TCRdb retains in-frame clones only, with some absent. This table has about 140,000 clones, around 82% appearing once. With V trimmed by 4 bases and J by 2 bases, 11 bases remained unmatched. The CDR3 has 16 amino acids. The germline gives CDR1 SGHRS, CDR2 YFSETQ. This sequence was found in a woman between 45 and 65 years old who had recovered from COVID-19. J is TRBJ2-5 and V is TRBV5-1; 7 bases line up with TRBD1. Material: PBMCs or T cells enriched from blood (not recorded which). CDR3 coding DNA: TGCGCCAGCAGCCCGTACCCCGGGACAGCGCAAGAGACCCAGTACTTC. Amino acid sequence: CASSPYPGTAQETQYF. Combining the CDR3 with reference TRBV5-1 and TRBJ2-5 gives the whole variable domain KAGVTQTPRYLIKTRGQQVTLSCSPISGHRSVSWYQQTPGQGLQFLFEYFSETQRNKGNFPGRFSGRQFSNSRSEMNVSTLELGDSALYLCASSPYPGTAQETQYFGPGTRLLVL.